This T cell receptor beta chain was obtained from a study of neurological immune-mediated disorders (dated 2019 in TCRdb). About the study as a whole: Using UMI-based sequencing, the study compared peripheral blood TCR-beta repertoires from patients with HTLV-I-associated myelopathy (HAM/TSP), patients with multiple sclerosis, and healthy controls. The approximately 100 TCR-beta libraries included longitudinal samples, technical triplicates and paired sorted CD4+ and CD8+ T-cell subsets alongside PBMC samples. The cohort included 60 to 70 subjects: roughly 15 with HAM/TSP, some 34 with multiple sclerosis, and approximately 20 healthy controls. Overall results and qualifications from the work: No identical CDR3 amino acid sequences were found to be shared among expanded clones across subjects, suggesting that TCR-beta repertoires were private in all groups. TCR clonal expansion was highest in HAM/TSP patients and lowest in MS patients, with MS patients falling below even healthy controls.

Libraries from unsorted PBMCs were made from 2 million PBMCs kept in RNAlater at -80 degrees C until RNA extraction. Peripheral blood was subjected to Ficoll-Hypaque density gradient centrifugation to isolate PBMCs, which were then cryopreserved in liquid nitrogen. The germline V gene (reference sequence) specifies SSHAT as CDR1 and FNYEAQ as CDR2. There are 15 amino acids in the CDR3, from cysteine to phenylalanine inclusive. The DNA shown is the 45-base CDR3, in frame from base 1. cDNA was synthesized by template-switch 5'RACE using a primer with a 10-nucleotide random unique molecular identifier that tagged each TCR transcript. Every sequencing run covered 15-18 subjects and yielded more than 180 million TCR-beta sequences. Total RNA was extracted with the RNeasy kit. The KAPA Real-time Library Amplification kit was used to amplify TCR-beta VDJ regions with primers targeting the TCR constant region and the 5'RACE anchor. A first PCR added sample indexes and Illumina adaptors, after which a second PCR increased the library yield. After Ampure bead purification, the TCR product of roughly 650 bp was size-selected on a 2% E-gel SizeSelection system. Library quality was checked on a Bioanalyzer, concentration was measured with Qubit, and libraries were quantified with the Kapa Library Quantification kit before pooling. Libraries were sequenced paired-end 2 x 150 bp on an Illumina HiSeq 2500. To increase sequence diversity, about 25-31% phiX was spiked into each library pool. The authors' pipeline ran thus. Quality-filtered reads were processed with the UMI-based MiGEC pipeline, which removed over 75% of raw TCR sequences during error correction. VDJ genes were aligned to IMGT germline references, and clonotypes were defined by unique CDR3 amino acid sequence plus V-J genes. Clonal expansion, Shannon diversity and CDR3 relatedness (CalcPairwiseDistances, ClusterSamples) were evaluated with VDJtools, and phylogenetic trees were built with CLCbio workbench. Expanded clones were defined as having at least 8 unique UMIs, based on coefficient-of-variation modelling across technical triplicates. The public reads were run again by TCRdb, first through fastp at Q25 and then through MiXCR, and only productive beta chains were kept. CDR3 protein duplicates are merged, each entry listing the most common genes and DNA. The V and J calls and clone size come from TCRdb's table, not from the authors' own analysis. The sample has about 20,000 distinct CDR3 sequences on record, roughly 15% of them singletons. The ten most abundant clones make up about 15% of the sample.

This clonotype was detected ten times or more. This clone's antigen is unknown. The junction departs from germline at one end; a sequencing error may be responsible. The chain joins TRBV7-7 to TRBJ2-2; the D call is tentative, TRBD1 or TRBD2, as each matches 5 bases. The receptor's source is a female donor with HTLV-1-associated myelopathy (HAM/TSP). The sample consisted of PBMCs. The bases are TGTGCTAGCAGCTTAGAGGGGTCGGGCACCGGGGAGCTGTTTTTT. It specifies CASSLEGSGTGELFF.